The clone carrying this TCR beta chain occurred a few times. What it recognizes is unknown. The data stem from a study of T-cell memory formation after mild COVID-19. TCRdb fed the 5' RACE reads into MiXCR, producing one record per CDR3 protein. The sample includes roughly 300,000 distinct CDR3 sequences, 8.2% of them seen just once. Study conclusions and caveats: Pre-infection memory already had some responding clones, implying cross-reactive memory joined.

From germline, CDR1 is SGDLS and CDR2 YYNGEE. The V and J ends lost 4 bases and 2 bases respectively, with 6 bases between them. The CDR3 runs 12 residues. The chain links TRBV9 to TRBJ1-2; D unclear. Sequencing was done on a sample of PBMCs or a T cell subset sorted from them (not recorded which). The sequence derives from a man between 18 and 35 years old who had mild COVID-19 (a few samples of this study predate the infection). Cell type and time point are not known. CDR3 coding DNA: TGTGCCAGCAGCCCCATGAACTATGGCTACACCTTC. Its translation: CASSPMNYGYTF.